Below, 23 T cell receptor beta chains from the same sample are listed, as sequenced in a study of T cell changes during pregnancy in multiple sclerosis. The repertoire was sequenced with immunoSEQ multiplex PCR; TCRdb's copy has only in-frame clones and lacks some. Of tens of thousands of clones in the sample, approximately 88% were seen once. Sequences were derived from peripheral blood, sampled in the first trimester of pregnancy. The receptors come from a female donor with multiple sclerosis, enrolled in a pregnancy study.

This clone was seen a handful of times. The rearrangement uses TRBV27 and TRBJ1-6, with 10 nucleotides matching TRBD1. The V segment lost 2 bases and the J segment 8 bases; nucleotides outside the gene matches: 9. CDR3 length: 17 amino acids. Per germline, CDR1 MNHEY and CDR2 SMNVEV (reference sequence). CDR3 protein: CASSLRVWTGGYSPLHF. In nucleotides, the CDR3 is TGTGCCAGCAGTTTAAGAGTGTGGACAGGGGGTTATTCACCCCTCCACTTT.

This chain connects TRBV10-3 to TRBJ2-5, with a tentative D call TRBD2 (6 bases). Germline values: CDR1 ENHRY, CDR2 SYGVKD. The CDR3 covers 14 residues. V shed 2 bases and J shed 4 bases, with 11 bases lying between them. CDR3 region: CAISEGGGAETQYF. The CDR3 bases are TGTGCCATCAGTGAGGGTGGAGGGGCAGAGACCCAGTACTTC.

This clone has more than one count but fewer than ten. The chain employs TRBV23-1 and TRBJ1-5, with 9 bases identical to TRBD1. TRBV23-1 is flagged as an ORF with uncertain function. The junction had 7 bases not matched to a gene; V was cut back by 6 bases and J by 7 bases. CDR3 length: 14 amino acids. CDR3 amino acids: CASSHDRGKQPQHF. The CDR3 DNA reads TGCGCCAGCAGCCACGACAGGGGGAAACAGCCCCAGCATTTT.

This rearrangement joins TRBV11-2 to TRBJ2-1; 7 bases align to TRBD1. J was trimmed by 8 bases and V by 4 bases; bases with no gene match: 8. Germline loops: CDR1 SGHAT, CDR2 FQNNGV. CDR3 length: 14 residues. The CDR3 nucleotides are TGTGCCAGCAGCTCGCGACAGGGTAGTGATGAGCAGTTCTTC. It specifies CASSSRQGSDEQFF. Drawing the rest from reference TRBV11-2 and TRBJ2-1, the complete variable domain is EAGVAQSPRYKIIEKRQSVAFWCNPISGHATLYWYQQILGQGPKLLIQFQNNGVVDDSQLPKDRFSAERLKGVDSTLKIQPAKLEDSAVYLCASSSRQGSDEQFFGPGTRLTVL.

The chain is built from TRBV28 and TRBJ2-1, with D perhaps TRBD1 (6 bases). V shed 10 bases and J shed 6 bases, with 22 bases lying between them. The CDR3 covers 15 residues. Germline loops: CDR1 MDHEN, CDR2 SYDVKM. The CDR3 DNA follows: TGTGCCACCAATTCTAACAGGGAAAAAGGCAATGAGCAGTTCTTC. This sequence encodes CATNSNREKGNEQFF.

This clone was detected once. The chain's CDR3 is CASSFGTSGNAQYF. The DNA of the CDR3 is TGTGCCAGCAGCTTTGGAACTAGCGGCAATGCGCAGTATTTT. This sequence joins TRBV5-6 and TRBJ2-3; 8 nucleotides agree with TRBD2. Germline V gene sequence: CDR1 SGHDT, CDR2 YYEEEE. The CDR3 runs 14 residues. V shed 2 bases and J 10 bases; nucleotides not matched to a gene: 9.

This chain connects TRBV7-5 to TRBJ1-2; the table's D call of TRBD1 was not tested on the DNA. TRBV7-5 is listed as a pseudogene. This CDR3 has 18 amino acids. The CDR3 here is CARSLKTGTEGLNYGYTF. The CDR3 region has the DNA TGTGCCAGAAGCTTAAAGACAGGGACAGAGGGCCTTAACTATGGCTACACCTTC.

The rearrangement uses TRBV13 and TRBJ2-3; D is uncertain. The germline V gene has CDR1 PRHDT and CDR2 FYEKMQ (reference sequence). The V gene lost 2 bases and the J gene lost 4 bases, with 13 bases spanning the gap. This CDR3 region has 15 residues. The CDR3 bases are TGTGCCAGCAGCTTACTAGGCGAGATTCCAGATACGCAGTATTTT. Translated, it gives CASSLLGEIPDTQYF.

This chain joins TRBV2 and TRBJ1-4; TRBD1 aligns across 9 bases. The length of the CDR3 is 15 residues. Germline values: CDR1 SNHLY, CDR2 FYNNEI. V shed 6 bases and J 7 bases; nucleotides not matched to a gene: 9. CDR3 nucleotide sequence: TGTGCCAGCAGCGCGGACAGGGGTCGGGGTGAAAAACTGTTTTTT. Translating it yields CASSADRGRGEKLFF. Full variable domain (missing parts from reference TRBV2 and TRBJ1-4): EPEVTQTPSHQVTQMGQEVILRCVPISNHLYFYWYRQILGQKVEFLVSFYNNEISEKSEIFDDQFSVERPDGSNFTLKIRSTKLEDSAMYFCASSADRGRGEKLFFGSGTQLSVL.

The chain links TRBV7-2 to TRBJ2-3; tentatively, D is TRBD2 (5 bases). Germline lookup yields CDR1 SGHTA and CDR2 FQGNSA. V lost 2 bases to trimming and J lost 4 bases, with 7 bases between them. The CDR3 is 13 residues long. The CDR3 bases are TGTGCCAGCAGCTTAACAGCGGCAGATACGCAGTATTTT. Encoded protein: CASSLTAADTQYF.

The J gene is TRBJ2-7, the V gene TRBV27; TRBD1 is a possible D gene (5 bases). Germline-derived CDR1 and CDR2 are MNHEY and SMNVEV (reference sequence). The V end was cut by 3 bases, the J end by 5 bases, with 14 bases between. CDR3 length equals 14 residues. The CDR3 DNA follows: TGTGCCAGCAGTTTCGGCAGGGCAGTGGACGAGCAGTACTTC. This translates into CASSFGRAVDEQYF.

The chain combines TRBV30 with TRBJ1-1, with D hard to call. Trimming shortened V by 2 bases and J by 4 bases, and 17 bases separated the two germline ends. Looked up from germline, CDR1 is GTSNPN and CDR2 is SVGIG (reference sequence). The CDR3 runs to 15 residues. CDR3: CAWSRAPGWGTEAFF. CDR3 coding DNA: TGTGCCTGGAGTCGCGCGCCGGGATGGGGCACTGAAGCTTTCTTT.

CDR3 coding DNA: TGTGCCAGCAGGGTGGGACAGTCTGGAAACACCATATATTTT. Amino acids: CASRVGQSGNTIYF. The chain has TRBV28 and TRBJ1-3, with 7 bases fitting TRBD1. CDR1 and CDR2 (germline): MDHEN, SYDVKM. The CDR3 runs 14 residues. V lost 6 bases and J lost 1; bases outside the gene matches: 3.

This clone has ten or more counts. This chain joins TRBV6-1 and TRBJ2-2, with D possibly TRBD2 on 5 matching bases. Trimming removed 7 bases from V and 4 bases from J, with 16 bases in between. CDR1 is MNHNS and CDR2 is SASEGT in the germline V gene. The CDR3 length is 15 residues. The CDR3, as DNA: TGTGCCAGCAAGAGGGCCGAGCTGTCCACCGGGGAGCTGTTTTTT. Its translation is CASKRAELSTGELFF.

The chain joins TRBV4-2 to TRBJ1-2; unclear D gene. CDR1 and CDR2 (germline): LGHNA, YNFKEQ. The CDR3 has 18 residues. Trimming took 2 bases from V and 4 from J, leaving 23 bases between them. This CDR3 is CASSQKHIGPLGGYGYTF. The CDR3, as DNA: TGTGCCAGCAGCCAAAAGCACATTGGCCCTCTGGGAGGCTATGGCTACACCTTC.

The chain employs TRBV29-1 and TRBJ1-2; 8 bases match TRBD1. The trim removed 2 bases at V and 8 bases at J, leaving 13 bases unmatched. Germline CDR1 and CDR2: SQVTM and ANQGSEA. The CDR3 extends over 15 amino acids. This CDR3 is CSVEKTRTGMNGYTF. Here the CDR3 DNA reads TGCAGCGTTGAAAAGACAAGGACAGGGATGAACGGCTACACCTTC.

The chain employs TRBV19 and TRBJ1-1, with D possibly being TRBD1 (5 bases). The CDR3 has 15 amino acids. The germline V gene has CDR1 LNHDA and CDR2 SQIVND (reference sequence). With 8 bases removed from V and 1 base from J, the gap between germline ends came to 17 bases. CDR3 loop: CASQTTGLSNTEAFF. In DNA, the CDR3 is TGTGCCAGTCAAACTACAGGTCTCTCGAACACTGAAGCTTTCTTT.

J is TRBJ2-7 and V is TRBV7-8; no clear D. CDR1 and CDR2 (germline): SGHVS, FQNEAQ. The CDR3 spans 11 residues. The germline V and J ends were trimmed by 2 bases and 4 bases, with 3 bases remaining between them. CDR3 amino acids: CASSLSYEQYF. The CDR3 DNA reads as TGTGCCAGCAGCTTATCGTACGAGCAGTACTTC.

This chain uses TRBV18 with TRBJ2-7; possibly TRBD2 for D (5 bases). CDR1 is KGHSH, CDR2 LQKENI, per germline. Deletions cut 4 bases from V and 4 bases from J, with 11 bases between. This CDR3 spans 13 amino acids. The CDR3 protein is CASSLERAYEQYF. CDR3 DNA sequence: TGTGCCAGCTCACTTGAGAGGGCTTACGAGCAGTACTTC.

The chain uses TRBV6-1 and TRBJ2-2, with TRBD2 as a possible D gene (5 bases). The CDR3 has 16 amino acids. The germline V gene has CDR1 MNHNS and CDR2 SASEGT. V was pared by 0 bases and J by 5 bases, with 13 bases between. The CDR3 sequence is CASSEARGGRTGELFF. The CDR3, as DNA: TGTGCCAGCAGTGAAGCGAGAGGAGGAAGGACCGGGGAGCTGTTTTTT.

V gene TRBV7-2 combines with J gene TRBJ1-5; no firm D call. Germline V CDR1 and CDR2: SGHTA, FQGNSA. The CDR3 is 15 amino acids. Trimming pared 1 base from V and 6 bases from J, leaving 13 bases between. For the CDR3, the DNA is TGTGCCAGCAGCTTAGTGGGAGTAAACTTTCAGCCCCAGCATTTT. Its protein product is CASSLVGVNFQPQHF.

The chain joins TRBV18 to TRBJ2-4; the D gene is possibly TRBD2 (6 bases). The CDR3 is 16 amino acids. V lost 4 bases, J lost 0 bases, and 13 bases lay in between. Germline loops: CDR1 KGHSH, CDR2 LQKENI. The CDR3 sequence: CASSRTVGLAKNIQYF. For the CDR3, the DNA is TGTGCCAGCTCACGCACAGTGGGACTAGCCAAAAACATTCAGTACTTC.

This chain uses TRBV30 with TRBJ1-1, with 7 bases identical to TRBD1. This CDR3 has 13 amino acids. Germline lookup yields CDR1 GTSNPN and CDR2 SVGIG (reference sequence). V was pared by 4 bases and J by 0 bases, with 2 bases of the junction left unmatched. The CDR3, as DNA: TGTGCCTGGACGGGACAGTTGAACACTGAAGCTTTCTTT. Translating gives CAWTGQLNTEAFF.